These T cell receptor beta chains were read from a single sample in a study of T cells in narcolepsy. Using immunoSEQ multiplex PCR, the repertoire was profiled, and TCRdb retains in-frame clones only, with some absent. The sample lists over 25,000 clones; about 90% were seen once. What was sequenced was CD45RA- memory CD4+ T cells from PBMCs. These TCRs come from a human donor with narcolepsy. The CDR3 runs from the conserved cysteine through the conserved F or W. A D gene is named only where the DNA matches it firmly. Part of the rows lack a size; the others show once, few, many or a class for expanded clones.

v_gene	abundance	d_gene	j_gene	CDR3aa	CDR3nt
TRBV2	.	.	TRBJ2-2	CASGAGVQNTGELFF	TGTGCCAGTGGAGCGGGCGTACAGAACACCGGGGAGCTGTTTTTT
TRBV6-5	.	.	TRBJ1-5	CASSERDQPQHF	TGTGCCAGCAGTGAAAGGGATCAGCCCCAGCATTTT
TRBV28	.	.	TRBJ1-1	CASSSNLQGENTEAFF	TGTGCCAGCAGTTCGAACTTACAGGGAGAGAACACTGAAGCTTTCTTT
TRBV9	.	.	TRBJ1-4	CASSVAQGEGEKLFF	TGTGCCAGCAGCGTAGCTCAGGGAGAGGGTGAAAAACTGTTTTTT
TRBV5-1	.	TRBD1	TRBJ2-5	CASSVDRGETQYF	TGCGCCAGCAGCGTTGACAGGGGAGAGACCCAGTACTTC
TRBV27	.	.	TRBJ2-3	CASSPPSRGAFWTDTQYF	TGTGCCAGCAGCCCTCCATCACGCGGCGCGTTTTGGACAGATACGCAGTATTTT
TRBV10-3	.	.	TRBJ1-2	CAISEREGYTF	TGTGCCATCAGTGAACGGGAAGGCTACACCTTC
TRBV21-1	once	.	TRBJ1-1	CASGLENAEAFF	TGTGCCAGCGGACTGGAGAATGCTGAAGCTTTCTTT
TRBV13	.	TRBD1	TRBJ1-5	CASSPSGQGFTQPQHF	TGTGCCAGCAGCCCTTCGGGACAGGGTTTCACTCAGCCCCAGCATTTT
TRBV11-3	.	TRBD1	TRBJ2-2	CASSPPGQGGLVFF	TGTGCCAGCAGCCCACCGGGACAGGGCGGGTTGGTGTTTTTT
TRBV6-1	.	TRBD1	TRBJ1-2	CASSKDRVGGYTF	TGTGCCAGCAGTAAGGACAGGGTAGGCGGCTACACCTTC
TRBV6-1	.	.	TRBJ1-2	CASSRDGGYTF	TGTGCCAGCAGCAGGGACGGTGGCTACACCTTC
TRBV5-5	.	TRBD1	TRBJ1-4	CASSLRQGLTEKLFF	TGTGCCAGCAGCTTAAGACAGGGCCTTACTGAAAAACTGTTTTTT
TRBV5-1	.	.	TRBJ2-2	CASSYNANTGELFF	TGCGCCAGCAGCTATAACGCCAACACCGGGGAGCTGTTTTTT
TRBV21-1	.	.	TRBJ1-2	CASIPPQGRIDGHTF	TGTGCCAGCATACCCCCGCAGGGGCGTATTGATGGCCACACCTTC
TRBV7-9	.	TRBD1	TRBJ2-5	CASSFLLGQSQETQYF	TGTGCCAGCAGCTTCCTCTTGGGACAGTCCCAAGAGACCCAGTACTTC
TRBV29-1	.	.	TRBJ2-1	CSVVEIRPGEQFF	TGCAGCGTTGTTGAAATTCGACCAGGTGAGCAGTTCTTC
TRBV6-5	few	.	TRBJ1-1	CASSSTENTEAFF	TGTGCCAGCAGTTCCACAGAGAACACTGAAGCTTTCTTT
TRBV19	.	.	TRBJ2-1	CASSEIRSTGLSSYNEQFF	TGTGCCAGTAGTGAGATCCGAAGCACCGGGCTGTCCTCCTACAATGAGCAGTTCTTC
TRBV6-5	.	TRBD2	TRBJ2-3	CASSNSGRNTDTQYF	TGTGCCAGCAGCAATAGCGGGAGAAACACAGATACGCAGTATTTT
TRBV7-2	.	TRBD1	TRBJ1-5	CASSPGTGGGQPQHF	TGTGCCAGCAGCCCGGGGACAGGGGGAGGTCAGCCCCAGCATTTT
TRBV28	.	.	TRBJ1-4	CASSPAGPNEKLFF	TGTGCCAGCAGTCCGGCCGGGCCCAATGAAAAACTGTTTTTT